This T cell receptor (beta chain) came from a study of CD8 T cells in ankylosing spondylitis. Study-wide findings and caveats: The authors reported significant enrichment of disease-linked clones in matched ankylosing spondylitis synovial fluid. Both synovial fluid and blood in reactive arthritis had previously been reported to carry some motif variants. The study identified a TCR beta motif of under 10 highly homologous variants that appeared characteristic of ankylosing spondylitis blood.

There are 15 residues in the CDR3. After removal of 7 bases from V and 6 bases from J, the junction contained 11 bases not matched to a gene. Germline-derived CDR1 and CDR2 are LNHDA and SQIVND (reference sequence). This clonotype was seen many times. Its antigen remains unknown. 5'-RACE, quantitative and with molecular barcodes, yielded the TCR beta libraries. From the 5' RACE reads, TCRdb called clonotypes with MiXCR, one entry per CDR3 protein. The table records about 210,000 distinct CDR3 sequences, around 8% of them present only once. This TCR came from a female donor with ankylosing spondylitis or in good health (not recorded which). Source material: blood, either unsorted or a sorted T cell fraction (not recorded which). V is TRBV19 and J is TRBJ2-1, with TRBD2 matching over 8 bases. In DNA, the CDR3 is TGTGCCAGTACCACGACTAGCGTCCTTTCCAATGAGCAGTTCTTC. As protein: CASTTTSVLSNEQFF.